This T cell receptor beta chain stems from a study of T cell changes during pregnancy in multiple sclerosis. Sequencing was performed with immunoSEQ multiplex PCR; in TCRdb, only in-frame clones are kept and a portion is missing. The data hold tens of thousands of clones, with roughly 88% observed a single time. The CDR3 extends over 14 amino acids. With V trimmed by 2 bases and J by 8 bases, 6 bases remained unmatched. CDR1 is SGHDT and CDR2 is YYEEEE in the germline V gene. The material was peripheral blood, obtained in the first trimester of pregnancy. The source of this sequence is a female donor in good health, enrolled as a control in a pregnancy study. The chain recombines TRBV5-6 with TRBJ2-1; the match to TRBD2 covers 8 bases. The CDR3 here is CASSFSGGGYEQFF. CDR3 DNA: TGTGCCAGCAGCTTCAGCGGGGGTGGCTATGAGCAGTTCTTC. Full variable domain (outside the CDR3, taken from reference TRBV5-6 and TRBJ2-1): DAGVTQSPTHLIKTRGQQVTLRCSPKSGHDTVSWYQQALGQGPQFIFQYYEEEERQRGNFPDRFSGHQFPNYSSELNVNALLLGDSALYLCASSFSGGGYEQFFGPGTRLTVL.